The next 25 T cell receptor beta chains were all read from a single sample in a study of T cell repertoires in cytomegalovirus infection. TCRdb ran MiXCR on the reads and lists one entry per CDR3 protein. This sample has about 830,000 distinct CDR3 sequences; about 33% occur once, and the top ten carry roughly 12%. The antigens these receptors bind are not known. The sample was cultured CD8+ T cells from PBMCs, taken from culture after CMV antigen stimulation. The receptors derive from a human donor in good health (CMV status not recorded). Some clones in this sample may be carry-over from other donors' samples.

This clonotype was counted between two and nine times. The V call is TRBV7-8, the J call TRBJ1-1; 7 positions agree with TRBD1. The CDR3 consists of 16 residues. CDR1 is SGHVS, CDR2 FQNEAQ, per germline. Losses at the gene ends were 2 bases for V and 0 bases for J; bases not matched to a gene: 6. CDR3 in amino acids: CASSLWGQRLNTEAFF. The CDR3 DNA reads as TGTGCCAGCAGCTTATGGGGACAGAGGTTGAACACTGAAGCTTTCTTT.

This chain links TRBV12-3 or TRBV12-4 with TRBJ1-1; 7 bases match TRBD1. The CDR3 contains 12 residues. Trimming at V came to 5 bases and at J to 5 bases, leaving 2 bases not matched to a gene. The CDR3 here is CASSRDRTEAFF. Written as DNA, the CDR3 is TGTGCCAGCAGTAGGGACAGAACTGAAGCTTTCTTT.

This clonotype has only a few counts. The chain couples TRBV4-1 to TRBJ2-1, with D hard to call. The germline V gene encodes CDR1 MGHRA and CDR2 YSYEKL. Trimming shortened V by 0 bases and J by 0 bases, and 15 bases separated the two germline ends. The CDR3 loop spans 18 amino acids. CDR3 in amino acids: CASSQDPPLQSSYNEQFF. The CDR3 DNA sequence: TGCGCCAGCAGCCAAGATCCCCCGTTACAAAGCTCCTACAATGAGCAGTTCTTC.

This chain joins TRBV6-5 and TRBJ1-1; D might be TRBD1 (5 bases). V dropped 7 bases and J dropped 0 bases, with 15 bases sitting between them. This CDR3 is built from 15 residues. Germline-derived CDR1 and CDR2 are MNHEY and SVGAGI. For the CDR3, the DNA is TGTGCCAGCACCAGGGCCTCAAATATGAACACTGAAGCTTTCTTT. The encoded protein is CASTRASNMNTEAFF.

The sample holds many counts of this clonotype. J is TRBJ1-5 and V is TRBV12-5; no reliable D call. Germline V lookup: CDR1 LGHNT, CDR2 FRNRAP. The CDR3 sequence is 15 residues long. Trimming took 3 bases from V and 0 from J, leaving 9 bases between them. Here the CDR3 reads CASGFRGDSNQPQHF. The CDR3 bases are TGTGCTAGTGGTTTTCGCGGGGATAGCAATCAGCCCCAGCATTTT. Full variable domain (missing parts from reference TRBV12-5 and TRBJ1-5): DARVTQTPRHKVTEMGQEVTMRCQPILGHNTVFWYRQTMMQGLELLAYFRNRAPLDDSGMPKDRFSAEMPDATLATLKIQPSEPRDSAVYFCASGFRGDSNQPQHFGDGTRLSIL.

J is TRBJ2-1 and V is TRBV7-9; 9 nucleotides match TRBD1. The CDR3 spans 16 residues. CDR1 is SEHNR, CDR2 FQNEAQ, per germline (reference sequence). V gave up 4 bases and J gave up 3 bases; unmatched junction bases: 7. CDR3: CASSSRDRADYNEQFF. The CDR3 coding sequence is TGTGCCAGCAGCTCCCGGGACAGGGCGGACTACAATGAGCAGTTCTTC.

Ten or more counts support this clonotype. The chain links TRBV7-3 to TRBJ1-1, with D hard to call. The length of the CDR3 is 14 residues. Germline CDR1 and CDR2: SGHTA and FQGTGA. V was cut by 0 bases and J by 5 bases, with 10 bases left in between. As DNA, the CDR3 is TGTGCCAGCAGCTTAACAGGCGTGGGAACTGAAGCTTTCTTT. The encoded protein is CASSLTGVGTEAFF.

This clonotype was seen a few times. This chain's CDR3 is CASSDRGSTGELFF. In nucleotides, the CDR3 is TGTGCCAGCAGTGACAGGGGTTCCACCGGGGAGCTGTTTTTT. The chain couples TRBV2 to TRBJ2-2; TRBD1 is a possible D gene (6 bases). Germline V gives CDR1 SNHLY, CDR2 FYNNEI. CDR3 length: 14 residues. Deletions cut 3 bases from V and 4 bases from J, with 9 bases between.

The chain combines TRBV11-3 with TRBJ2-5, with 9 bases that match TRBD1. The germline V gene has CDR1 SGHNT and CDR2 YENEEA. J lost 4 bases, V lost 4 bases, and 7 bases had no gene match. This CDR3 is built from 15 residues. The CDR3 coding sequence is TGTGCCAGCAGCTGGAGGACAGGGGTCACAGAGACCCAGTACTTC. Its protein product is CASSWRTGVTETQYF.

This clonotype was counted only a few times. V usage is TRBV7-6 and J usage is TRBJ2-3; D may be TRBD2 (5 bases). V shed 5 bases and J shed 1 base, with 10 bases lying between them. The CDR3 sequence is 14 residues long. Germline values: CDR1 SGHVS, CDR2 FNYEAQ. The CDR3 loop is CASSPQEGTDTQYF. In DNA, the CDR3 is TGTGCCAGCAGCCCTCAGGAGGGCACAGATACGCAGTATTTT.

In DNA form, the CDR3 reads TGTGCCATCAGTGGGCTAATGGGGGCTCGGCAAGAGACCCAGTACTTC. Its translation: CAISGLMGARQETQYF. V and J are TRBV10-3 and TRBJ2-5, with a possible D match to TRBD1 (6 bases). CDR3 length: 16 amino acids. V lost 4 bases and J lost 2, with 17 bases in between. Germline V gene lookup returns CDR1 ENHRY and CDR2 SYGVKD.

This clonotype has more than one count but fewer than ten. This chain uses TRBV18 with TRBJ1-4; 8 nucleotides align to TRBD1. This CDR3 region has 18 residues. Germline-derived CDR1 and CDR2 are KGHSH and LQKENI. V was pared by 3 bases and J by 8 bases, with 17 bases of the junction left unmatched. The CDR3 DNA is TGTGCCAGCTCACCCGTCTCCTACGACAGGGGAATGGAGGAAAAACTGTTTTTT. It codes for CASSPVSYDRGMEEKLFF.

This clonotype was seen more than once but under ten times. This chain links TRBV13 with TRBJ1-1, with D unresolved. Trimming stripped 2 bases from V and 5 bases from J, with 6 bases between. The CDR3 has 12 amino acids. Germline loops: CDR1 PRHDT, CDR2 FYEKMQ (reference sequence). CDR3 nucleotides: TGTGCCAGCAGCTTATCAGAAACTGAAGCTTTCTTT. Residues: CASSLSETEAFF.

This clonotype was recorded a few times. CDR3 in DNA: TGTGCCAGCAGTTGGTCGGGGGACGGGGAGCTGTTTTTT. It encodes CASSWSGDGELFF. This chain uses TRBV6-2 or TRBV6-3 with TRBJ2-2, with a tentative D call TRBD2 (6 bases). The germline V and J ends were trimmed by 4 bases and 7 bases, with 10 bases remaining between them. Germline values: CDR1 MNHEY, CDR2 SVGEGT. CDR3 length equals 13 residues.

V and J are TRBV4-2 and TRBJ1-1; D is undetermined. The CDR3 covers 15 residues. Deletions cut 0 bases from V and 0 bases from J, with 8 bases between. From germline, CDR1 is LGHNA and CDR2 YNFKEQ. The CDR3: CASSQDGDLNTEAFF. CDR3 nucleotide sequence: TGTGCCAGCAGCCAAGATGGGGATTTGAACACTGAAGCTTTCTTT.

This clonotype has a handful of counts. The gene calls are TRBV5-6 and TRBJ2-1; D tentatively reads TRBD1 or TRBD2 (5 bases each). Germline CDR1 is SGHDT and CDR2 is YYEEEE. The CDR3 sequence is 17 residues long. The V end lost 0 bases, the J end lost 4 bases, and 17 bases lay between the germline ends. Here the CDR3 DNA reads TGTGCCAGCAGCTTGGCGAAGAGGGCAGGGCCGTACAATGAGCAGTTCTTC. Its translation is CASSLAKRAGPYNEQFF. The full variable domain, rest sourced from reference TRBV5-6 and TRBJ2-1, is DAGVTQSPTHLIKTRGQQVTLRCSPKSGHDTVSWYQQALGQGPQFIFQYYEEEERQRGNFPDRFSGHQFPNYSSELNVNALLLGDSALYLCASSLAKRAGPYNEQFFGPGTRLTVL.

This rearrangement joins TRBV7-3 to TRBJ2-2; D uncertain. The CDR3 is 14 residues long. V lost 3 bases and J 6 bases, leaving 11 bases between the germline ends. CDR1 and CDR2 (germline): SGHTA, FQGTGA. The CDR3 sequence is CASSFIYPSGELFF. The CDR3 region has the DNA TGTGCCAGCAGCTTTATCTACCCCTCCGGGGAGCTGTTTTTT.

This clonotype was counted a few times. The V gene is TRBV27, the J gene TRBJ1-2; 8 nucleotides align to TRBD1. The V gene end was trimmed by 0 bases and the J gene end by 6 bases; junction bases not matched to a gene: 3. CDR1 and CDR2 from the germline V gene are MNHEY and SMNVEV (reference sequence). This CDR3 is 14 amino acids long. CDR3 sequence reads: CASSLSRTGHGYTF. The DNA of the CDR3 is TGTGCCAGCAGTTTATCCAGGACAGGGCATGGCTACACCTTC.

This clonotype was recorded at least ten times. The CDR3 DNA follows: TGTGCCAGCAGCTTAGGAGACAGACGGAACACCGGGGAGCTGTTTTTT. The encoded protein is CASSLGDRRNTGELFF. The chain uses TRBV7-8 and TRBJ2-2, with D perhaps matching TRBD1 (5 bases). V was cut by 1 base and J by 1 base, with 10 bases left in between. The CDR3 loop spans 16 amino acids. Germline V lookup: CDR1 SGHVS, CDR2 FQNEAQ.

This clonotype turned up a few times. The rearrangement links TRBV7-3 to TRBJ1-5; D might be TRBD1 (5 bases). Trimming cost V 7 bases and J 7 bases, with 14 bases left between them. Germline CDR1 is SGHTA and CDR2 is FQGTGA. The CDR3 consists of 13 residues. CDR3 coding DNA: TGTGCCAGCACCACGGGACCTGGGCAGCCCCAGCATTTT. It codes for CASTTGPGQPQHF. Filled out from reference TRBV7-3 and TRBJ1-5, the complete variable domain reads GAGVSQTPSNKVTEKGKYVELRCDPISGHTALYWYRQSLGQGPEFLIYFQGTGAADDSGLPNDRFFAVRPEGSVSTLKIQRTERGDSAVYLCASTTGPGQPQHFGDGTRLSIL.

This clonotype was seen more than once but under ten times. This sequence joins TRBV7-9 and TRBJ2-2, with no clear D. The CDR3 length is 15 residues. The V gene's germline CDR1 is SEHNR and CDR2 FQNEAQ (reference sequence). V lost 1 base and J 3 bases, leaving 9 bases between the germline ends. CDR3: CASSLGRTDTGELFF. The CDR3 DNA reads TGTGCCAGCAGCTTAGGCCGGACCGACACCGGGGAGCTGTTTTTT.

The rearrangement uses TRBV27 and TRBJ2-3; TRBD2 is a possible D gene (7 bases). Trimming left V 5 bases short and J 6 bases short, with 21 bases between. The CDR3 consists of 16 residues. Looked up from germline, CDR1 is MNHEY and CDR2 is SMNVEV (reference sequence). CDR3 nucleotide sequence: TGTGCCAGCAGTGACCCTGGCGGGGGCTTCTTTGATACGCAGTATTTT. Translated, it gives CASSDPGGGFFDTQYF.

CDR3 protein: CSARKPLLGLSTDTQYF. CDR3 bases: TGCAGTGCTCGGAAGCCCCTACTAGGTCTAAGCACAGATACGCAGTATTTT. This chain uses TRBV20-1 with TRBJ2-3; D might be TRBD2 (5 bases). From germline, CDR1 is DFQATT and CDR2 SNEGSKA (reference sequence). CDR3 size: 17 residues. Trimming took 5 bases from V and 0 from J, leaving 21 bases between them.

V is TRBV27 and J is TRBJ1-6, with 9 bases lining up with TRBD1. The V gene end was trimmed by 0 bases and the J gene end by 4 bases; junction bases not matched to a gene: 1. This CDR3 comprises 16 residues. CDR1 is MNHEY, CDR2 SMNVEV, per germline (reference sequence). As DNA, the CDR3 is TGTGCCAGCAGTTTATCTGGGACAGGGTATAATTCACCCCTCCACTTT. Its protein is CASSLSGTGYNSPLHF.

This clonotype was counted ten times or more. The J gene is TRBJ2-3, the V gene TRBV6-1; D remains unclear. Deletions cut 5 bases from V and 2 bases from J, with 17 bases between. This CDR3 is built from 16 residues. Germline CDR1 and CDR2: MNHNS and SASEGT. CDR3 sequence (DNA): TGTGCCAGCAGTCGTCACAGCCCCTCGCTCACAGATACGCAGTATTTT. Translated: CASSRHSPSLTDTQYF.